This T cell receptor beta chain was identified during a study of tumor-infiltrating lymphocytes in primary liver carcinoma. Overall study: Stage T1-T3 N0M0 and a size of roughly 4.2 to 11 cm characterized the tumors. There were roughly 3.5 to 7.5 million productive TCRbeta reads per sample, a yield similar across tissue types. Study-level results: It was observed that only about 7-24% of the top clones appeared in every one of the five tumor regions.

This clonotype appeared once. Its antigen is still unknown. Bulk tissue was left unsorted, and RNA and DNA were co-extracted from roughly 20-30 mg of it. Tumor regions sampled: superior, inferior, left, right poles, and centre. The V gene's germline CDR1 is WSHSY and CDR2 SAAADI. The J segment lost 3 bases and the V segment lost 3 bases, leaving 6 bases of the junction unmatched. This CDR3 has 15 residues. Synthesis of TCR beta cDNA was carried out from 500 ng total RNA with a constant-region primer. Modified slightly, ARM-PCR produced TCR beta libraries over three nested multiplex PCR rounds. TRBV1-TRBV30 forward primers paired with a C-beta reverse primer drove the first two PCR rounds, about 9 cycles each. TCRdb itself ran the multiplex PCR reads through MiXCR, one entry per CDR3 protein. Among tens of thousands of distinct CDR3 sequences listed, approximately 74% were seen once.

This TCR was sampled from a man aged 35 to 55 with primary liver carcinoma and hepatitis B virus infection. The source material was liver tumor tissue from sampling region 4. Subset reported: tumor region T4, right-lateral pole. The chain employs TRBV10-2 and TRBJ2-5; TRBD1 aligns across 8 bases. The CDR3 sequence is CASSDSDRGEETQYF. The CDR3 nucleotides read TGCGCCAGCAGTGACTCAGACAGGGGAGAAGAGACCCAGTACTTC.